Listed here are 3 T cell receptor beta chains from one sample, sequenced in a study of T cell clones after liver transplantation. The protocol was immunoSEQ multiplex PCR, while the TCRdb copy is restricted to in-frame clones and leaves out a portion. Of roughly 120,000 clones detected, 90% appear once; the ten largest clones hold about 0.8%. The specimen comprised CD4+ T cells from blood, sampled 12 months after liver transplant. The receptors here all came from a human patient who received a liver transplant. Some T cells may trace back to the graft donor.

This chain joins TRBV6-5 and TRBJ1-2, with a possible D match to TRBD1 (5 bases). Per the germline V gene, CDR1 is MNHEY and CDR2 is SVGAGI. Trimming removed 6 bases from V and 2 bases from J, with 13 bases in between. The CDR3 totals 14 residues. As DNA, the CDR3 is TGTGCCAGCAGGCCTCTGGGGCTAAACTATGGCTACACCTTC. Translated: CASRPLGLNYGYTF.

The V and J genes are TRBV2 and TRBJ1-1; D is unclear. The V end lost 4 bases, the J end lost 1 base, and 7 bases lay between the germline ends. CDR3 length: 13 amino acids. Germline CDR1 and CDR2: SNHLY and FYNNEI. The DNA of the CDR3 is TGTGCCAGCAGTGCCGATTGGAACACTGAAGCTTTCTTT. It is translated as CASSADWNTEAFF.

This rearrangement joins TRBV7-9 to TRBJ1-1; a weak D match, TRBD1 (5 bases). V dropped 0 bases and J dropped 1 base, with 9 bases sitting between them. The CDR3 covers 15 residues. Germline V gives CDR1 SEHNR, CDR2 FQNEAQ (reference sequence). CDR3 sequence: CASSLAGDPNTEAFF. CDR3 DNA: TGTGCCAGCAGCTTAGCAGGGGACCCGAACACTGAAGCTTTCTTT. Filled out from reference TRBV7-9 and TRBJ1-1, the complete variable domain reads DTGVSQNPRHKITKRGQNVTFRCDPISEHNRLYWYRQTLGQGPEFLTYFQNEAQLEKSRLLSDRFSAERPKGSFSTLEIQRTEQGDSAMYLCASSLAGDPNTEAFFGQGTRLTVV.